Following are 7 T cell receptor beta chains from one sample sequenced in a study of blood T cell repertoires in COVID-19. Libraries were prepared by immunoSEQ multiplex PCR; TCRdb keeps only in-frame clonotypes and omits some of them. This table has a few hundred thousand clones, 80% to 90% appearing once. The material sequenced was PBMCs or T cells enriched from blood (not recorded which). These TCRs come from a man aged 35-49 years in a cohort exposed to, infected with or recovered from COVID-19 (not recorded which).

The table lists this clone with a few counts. The CDR3 reads CASSLSPAGQPQHF. The CDR3 DNA reads as TGTGCCAGCAGCTTAAGTCCCGCGGGTCAGCCCCAGCATTTT. The chain combines TRBV7-8 with TRBJ1-5; D gene ambiguous. This CDR3 is built from 14 residues. The V end lost 2 bases, the J end lost 6 bases, and 11 bases lay between the germline ends. Germline assignment: CDR1 SGHVS and CDR2 FQNEAQ.

The CDR3: CASSLSSGSVTEAFF. The DNA of the CDR3 is TGTGCCAGCAGTTTATCTAGTGGTTCGGTCACTGAAGCTTTCTTT. The rearrangement uses TRBV27 and TRBJ1-1; D ambiguous. The V gene's germline CDR1 is MNHEY and CDR2 SMNVEV (reference sequence). The CDR3 consists of 15 residues. The V and J ends lost 0 bases and 4 bases respectively, with 12 bases between them.

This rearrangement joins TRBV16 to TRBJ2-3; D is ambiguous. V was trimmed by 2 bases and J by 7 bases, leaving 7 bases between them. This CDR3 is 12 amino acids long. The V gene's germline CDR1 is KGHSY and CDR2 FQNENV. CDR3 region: CASSQQSNTQYF. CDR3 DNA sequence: TGTGCCAGCAGCCAACAGTCAAATACGCAGTATTTT. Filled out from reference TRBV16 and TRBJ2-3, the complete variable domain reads GEEVAQTPKHLVRGEGQKAKLYCAPIKGHSYVFWYQQVLKNEFKFLISFQNENVFDETGMPKERFSAKCLPNSPCSLEIQATKLEDSAVYFCASSQQSNTQYFGPGTRLTVL.

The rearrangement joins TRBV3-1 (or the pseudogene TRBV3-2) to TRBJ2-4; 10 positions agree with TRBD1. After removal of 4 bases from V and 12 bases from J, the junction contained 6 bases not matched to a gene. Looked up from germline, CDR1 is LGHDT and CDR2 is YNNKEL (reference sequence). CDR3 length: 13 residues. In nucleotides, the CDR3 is TGTGCCAGCAGCCCCGGGACAGGGGTGGGTCAGTACTTC. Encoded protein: CASSPGTGVGQYF.

CDR3 sequence (DNA): TGTGCCAGCAGCAATCGGGGATCTGGAAACACCATATATTTT. This encodes CASSNRGSGNTIYF. The chain joins TRBV21-1 to TRBJ1-3. TRBV21-1 is marked as a pseudogene. This CDR3 contains 14 residues.

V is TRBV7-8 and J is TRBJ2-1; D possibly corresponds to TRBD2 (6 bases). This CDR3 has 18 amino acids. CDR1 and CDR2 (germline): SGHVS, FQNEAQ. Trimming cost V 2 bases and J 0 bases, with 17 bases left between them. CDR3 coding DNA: TGTGCCAGCAGCTTAAGTAGGCGGGACCACTACTCCTACAATGAGCAGTTCTTC. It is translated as CASSLSRRDHYSYNEQFF. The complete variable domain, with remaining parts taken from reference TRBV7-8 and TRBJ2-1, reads GAGVSQSPRYKVAKRGQDVALRCDPISGHVSLFWYQQALGQGPEFLTYFQNEAQLDKSGLPSDRFFAERPEGSVSTLKIQRTQQEDSAVYLCASSLSRRDHYSYNEQFFGPGTRLTVL.

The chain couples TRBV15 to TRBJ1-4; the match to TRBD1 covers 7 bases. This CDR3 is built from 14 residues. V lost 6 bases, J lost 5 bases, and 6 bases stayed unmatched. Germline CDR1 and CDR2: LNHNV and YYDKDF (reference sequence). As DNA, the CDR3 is TGTGCCACCAGGACCGGGACAGACAATGAAAAACTGTTTTTT. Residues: CATRTGTDNEKLFF. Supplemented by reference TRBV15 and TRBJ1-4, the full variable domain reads DAMVIQNPRYQVTQFGKPVTLSCSQTLNHNVMYWYQQKSSQAPKLLFHYYDKDFNNEADTPDNFQSRRPNTSFCFLDIRSPGLGDTAMYLCATRTGTDNEKLFFGSGTQLSVL.